The source of this T cell receptor beta chain is a study of OX40 agonist ivuxolimab in advanced cancers. Study-level results: CD8+ T cells were the subset that, on average, had more expanded clones than CD4+.

The method was immunoSEQ multiplex PCR; TCRdb's version includes in-frame clones alone and lacks a portion of them. The sample gives about 35,000 clones, 65% to 75% of which show up once; around 21% is in the top ten. The germline V gene has CDR1 MNHEY and CDR2 SVGAGI. Trimming took 5 bases from V and 2 from J, leaving 9 bases between them. This CDR3 region has 13 residues. This clone appeared a few times. Its antigen is unidentified. The source of this sequence is an adult with an advanced solid tumor such as melanoma, head and neck, liver or kidney cancer. This sequence joins TRBV6-5 and TRBJ1-2, with D possibly being TRBD1 (5 bases). The sample was CD4+ or CD8+ T cells sorted from blood, taken in a trial of the OX40 agonist ivuxolimab. The CDR3 here is CASSQGSNYGYTF. CDR3 nucleotide sequence: TGTGCCAGCAGTCAGGGATCGAACTATGGCTACACCTTC.